This T cell receptor (beta chain) is drawn from a study of blood T cell repertoires in COVID-19. Study information: The analysed material was cDNA or gDNA that came from T cells, B-cell-depleted T cells, or PBMCs.

In the original workflow: Reference gene primer amplification in the assay estimated nucleated cell counts. Generated by immunoSEQ multiplex PCR, the TCRdb table keeps only in-frame clones and is missing some. For V, J and clone size, that table is used; D and trimming come from the DNA. In the table there are roughly 57,000 clones, roughly 79% of which are singletons. After removal of 6 bases from V and 0 bases from J, the junction contained 5 bases not matched to a gene. This CDR3 is built from 16 residues. Germline CDR1 is LGHNT and CDR2 is FRNRAP. The receptor was derived from a man aged 60 to 69 with acute or convalescent COVID-19. The sequenced sample consisted of peripheral blood. This chain joins TRBV12-5 and TRBJ2-2, with TRBD1 matching over 9 bases. CDR3 loop: CASGLGQGPNTGELFF. CDR3 nucleotides: TGTGCTAGTGGCCTCGGACAGGGGCCGAACACCGGGGAGCTGTTTTTT.